The rows below give T cell receptor beta chains drawn from one sample of a study of blood T cell repertoires in COVID-19. Sequencing was performed with immunoSEQ multiplex PCR; in TCRdb, only in-frame clones are kept and a portion is missing. The sample has over 350,000 clones, 86% seen once. The sequencing sample was made of peripheral blood. The receptors derive from a woman aged 30 to 39 with active or convalescent COVID-19. Both conserved end residues are part of each CDR3. The D gene is left open where the match is weak. Expanded clones are given a class, and other clones once, few, many or no size at all.

J gene	clone size	D gene	V gene	CDR3 DNA	CDR3 protein
TRBJ1-2	-	TRBD1	TRBV10-3	TGTGCCATCAGTGAGCCCCCGACAGGGTATGGTTATGGCTACACCTTC	CAISEPPTGYGYGYTF
TRBJ2-7	-	TRBD1	TRBV4-1	TGCGCCAGCAGCCCCTCCGGGACAGGATTCGGCGAGCAGTACTTC	CASSPSGTGFGEQYF
TRBJ2-2	-	-	TRBV2	TGTGCCAGCAGGTACAGCACCGGGGAGCTGTTTTTT	CASRYSTGELFF
TRBJ1-1	-	-	TRBV19	TGTGCCAGTAGTCCTCGTCACAGGTCGAACACTGAAGCTTTCTTT	CASSPRHRSNTEAFF
TRBJ1-1	-	-	TRBV5-4	TGTGCCAGCAGCTTGGCGGGGATAAGGGACACTGAAGCTTTCTTT	CASSLAGIRDTEAFF
TRBJ2-7	-	TRBD2	TRBV10-2	TGCGCCAGCAGTGAGCGGGGGGTCTCCTACGAGCAGTACTTC	CASSERGVSYEQYF
TRBJ2-7	-	-	TRBV2	TGTGCCAGCAGGGGCCGACCGGCTGCGGGATCCGAGCAGTACTTC	CASRGRPAAGSEQYF
TRBJ2-5	-	-	TRBV11-2	TGTGCCAGCAGCACCGGTTCGTCGGAGACCCAGTACTTC	CASSTGSSETQYF
TRBJ2-7	once	-	TRBV4-1	TGCGCCAGCAGCCAAGATCAAGTAACTGCGAAGTACGAGCAGTACTTC	CASSQDQVTAKYEQYF
TRBJ1-2	-	-	TRBV12-3/TRBV12-4	TGTGCCAGCAGTTTAATGGGGGGTGGCTACACCTTC	CASSLMGGGYTF
TRBJ1-1	-	TRBD1	TRBV2	TGTGCCAGCAGCAGACAGGGGGTGGCTACTGAAGCTTTCTTT	CASSRQGVATEAFF
TRBJ1-5	-	TRBD1	TRBV6-1	TGTGCCAGCAGTGAAGGTGGACAGGGTGGTCAGCCCCAGCATTTT	CASSEGGQGGQPQHF
TRBJ2-3	-	TRBD2	TRBV2	TGTGCCAGCAAGACTAGCGGGGGGACAGATACGCAGTATTTT	CASKTSGGTDTQYF
TRBJ2-7	few	-	TRBV29-1	TGCAGCGTTCTGGGGGGCGAGCAGTACTTC	CSVLGGEQYF
TRBJ2-3	once	-	TRBV18	TGTGCCAGCTCACCACAGCGGGCTAGCACAGATACGCAGTATTTT	CASSPQRASTDTQYF
TRBJ1-2	-	-	TRBV7-2	TGTGCCAGCAGCACTTCCGTCGAGGGGGTTTTC	CASSTSVEGVF
TRBJ2-5	-	TRBD2	TRBV7-9	TGTGCCAGCAGCTGGACTAGCGAAGAGACCCAGTACTTC	CASSWTSEETQYF
TRBJ2-5	-	-	TRBV12-3/TRBV12-4	TGTGCCAGCAGTTCCAGTAACCAAGAGACCCAGTACTTC	CASSSSNQETQYF
TRBJ1-5	-	-	TRBV5-6	TGTGCCAGCAGCTTCAGGGTCCATGGGCAGCCCCAGCATTTT	CASSFRVHGQPQHF
TRBJ1-1	few	TRBD1	TRBV2	TGTGCCAGCGGACAGGGGGCTGTTGAAGCTTTCTTT	CASGQGAVEAFF
TRBJ1-5	-	TRBD1	TRBV30	TGTGCCTGGAGTGTAGGACAGGGTGGCAATCAGCCCCAGCATTTT	CAWSVGQGGNQPQHF
TRBJ2-1	-	TRBD2	TRBV7-6	TGTGCCAGCAGCTTGGCAGGAGGAGCGGGAGGAGGGGACGAGCAGTTCTTC	CASSLAGGAGGGDEQFF
TRBJ1-1	-	-	TRBV6-5	TGTGCCAGCAGTCCCAGCCTGACATACAATGAAGCTTTCTTT	CASSPSLTYNEAFF
TRBJ1-3	-	-	TRBV6-2/TRBV6-3	TGTGCCAGCAGTTCCAGGGGAAACACCATATATTTT	CASSSRGNTIYF
TRBJ2-2	-	-	TRBV12-5	TGTGCTAGTGGCCCAGGGGGGGAGCTGTTTTTT	CASGPGGELFF
TRBJ1-3	-	-	TRBV30	TGTGCCTGGAGTGACGTCCAGGGTGGAAACACCATATATTTT	CAWSDVQGGNTIYF
TRBJ2-1	-	TRBD2	TRBV9	TGTGCCAGCAGCGTAACCTTAAGCGGGGGGCCGCACAATGAGCAGTTCTTC	CASSVTLSGGPHNEQFF
TRBJ1-6	-	TRBD1	TRBV19	TGTGCCAGTAGGCAAGGGACAGACTCTAATTCACCCCTCCACTTT	CASRQGTDSNSPLHF
TRBJ1-5	-	-	TRBV5-8	TGTGCCAGCAGCTTGGGTATTTATAGCAATCAGCCCCAGCATTTT	CASSLGIYSNQPQHF
TRBJ2-1	-	TRBD2	TRBV3-1/TRBV3-2	TGTGCCAGCAGCCAAGCGGTGGGACTAGGAGCGGGGCCTGGCAATGAGCAGTTCTTC	CASSQAVGLGAGPGNEQFF
TRBJ2-7	-	-	TRBV6-5	TGTGCCACGCAGGCCAGGGGAAGGGACTACGAGCAGTACTTC	CATQARGRDYEQYF
TRBJ1-1	-	TRBD1	TRBV5-4	TGTGCCAGCAGCTTCCCAACCGGGACAGGGGGCTTGAACACTGAAGCTTTCTTT	CASSFPTGTGGLNTEAFF
TRBJ1-2	-	TRBD1	TRBV7-2	TGTGCCAGCAGCTTGGACAGGGCGTCTAACTATGGCTACACCTTC	CASSLDRASNYGYTF
TRBJ2-6	-	TRBD2	TRBV11-3	TGTGCCAGCACCTCGGGTTTGGGGGGAGGGAAAGGGGCCAACGTCCTGACTTTC	CASTSGLGGGKGANVLTF
TRBJ2-2	-	-	TRBV6-1	TGTGCCAGCAGTGATCCAGGACTAGGGGGTTCCGGGGAGCTGTTTTTT	CASSDPGLGGSGELFF
TRBJ2-1	-	TRBD2	TRBV5-4	TGTGCCAGCAGCTCCTCTAGCGGGGCCTCCTACAATGAGCAGTTCTTC	CASSSSSGASYNEQFF
TRBJ2-1	-	TRBD2	TRBV14	TGTGCCAGCAGCCAAGAAGCGGGAGTAATAGGTGAGCAGTTCTTC	CASSQEAGVIGEQFF
TRBJ2-5	-	-	TRBV7-2	TGTGCCAGCAGCTGGCGGGCGGGGGCAGAGACCCAGTACTTC	CASSWRAGAETQYF
TRBJ1-1	-	-	TRBV10-3	TGTGCCATCAGTTCAACAGGTGGGGTAGCTTTCTTT	CAISSTGGVAFF
TRBJ1-1	few	-	TRBV21-1	TGTGCCATCGGCCCGGAGAAATACACTGAAGCTTTCTTT	CAIGPEKYTEAFF
TRBJ2-2	-	-	TRBV10-1	TGCGCCAGCAGTCGGGATTCCACCACCGGGGAGCTGTTTTTT	CASSRDSTTGELFF
TRBJ1-4	-	-	TRBV6-1	TGTGCCAGCAGTGAAGTGGGGGCCGGTTCTGAAAAACTGTTTTTT	CASSEVGAGSEKLFF
TRBJ2-7	-	TRBD1	TRBV5-6	TGTGCCAGCAGCTTGATTTTTTCCGGACAGGCTGTCTACGAGCAGTACTTC	CASSLIFSGQAVYEQYF
TRBJ1-1	-	-	TRBV6-1	TGTGCCAGCAGTGAAGCGATGGAGGCGGCGTACACTGAAGCTTTCTTT	CASSEAMEAAYTEAFF
TRBJ2-1	few	TRBD2	TRBV30	TGTGCCTGGAGTGTAGGTAGCGGGAGTTACAATGAGCAGTTCTTC	CAWSVGSGSYNEQFF
TRBJ2-2	-	-	TRBV5-1	TGCGCCAGCAGGATCCAGGAAAACACCGGGGAGCTGTTTTTT	CASRIQENTGELFF
TRBJ1-2	-	-	TRBV20-1	TGCAGTGCTAGCGGGGGCTATGGCTACACCTTC	CSASGGYGYTF